These 2 T cell receptor beta chains originate from one sample sequenced in a study of beta chain features in type 1 diabetes. Reverse transcription of all isolated RNA meant that expressed TCRB transcripts were sequenced. Sequencing used immunoSEQ multiplex PCR; TCRdb keeps in-frame clones, though not all of them. The data show about 900,000 clones, roughly 17% seen once. The sequencing sample was made of naive CD4+ T cells from blood. These receptors were obtained from a woman between 18 and 30 years old in good health.

The chain has TRBV10-3 and TRBJ2-1; TRBD2 matches 8 bases. The CDR3 contains 14 residues. V lost 4 bases to trimming and J lost 8 bases; unmatched junction nucleotides: 7. CDR1 and CDR2 (germline): ENHRY, SYGVKD. The CDR3 DNA follows: TGTGCCATCAGTGCGGGAGGGCTAAGTGATGAGCAGTTCTTC. Encoded protein: CAISAGGLSDEQFF.

This clone was seen a few times. Other DNA sequences in the same sample also yield this CDR3. The V call is TRBV7-9, the J call TRBJ1-2; the D is unclear. CDR1 SEHNR and CDR2 FQNEAQ come from the germline V gene (reference sequence). Trimming took off 0 bases at V and 0 bases at J, with 5 bases between the two ends. The CDR3 extends over 14 amino acids. CDR3 region: CASSLAGANYGYTF. Written as DNA, the CDR3 is TGTGCCAGCAGCTTAGCCGGAGCTAACTATGGCTACACCTTC.